These 10 T cell receptor beta chains were all obtained from the same sample, sequenced in a study of CD8 T cells in Susac syndrome. With random hexamers, roughly 0.45 to 1 ug RNA was reverse transcribed. Via MiXCR, TCRdb re-called the immunoSEQ multiplex PCR reads, giving one row per CDR3 protein. This table holds 250,000 to 300,000 distinct CDR3 sequences, 70% to 90% found once. The sequencing input was CD8+ T cells from PBMCs. The source of these receptors is a human donor with multiple sclerosis.

The chain couples TRBV7-9 to TRBJ2-1; the D gene is possibly TRBD1 (6 bases). Trimming took off 4 bases at V and 4 bases at J, with 20 bases between the two ends. This CDR3 has 17 residues. CDR1 is SEHNR and CDR2 is FQNEAQ in the germline V gene (reference sequence). CDR3 sequence reads: CASSSGDAGMGYNEQFF. In DNA form, the CDR3 reads TGTGCCAGCAGCTCAGGGGATGCGGGTATGGGGTACAATGAGCAGTTCTTC.

This clonotype was seen a single time. The chain joins TRBV10-2 to TRBJ2-5; D is ambiguous. V was pared by 6 bases and J by 3 bases, with 11 bases between. Looked up from germline, CDR1 is WSHSY and CDR2 is SAAADI. CDR3 length: 13 amino acids. CDR3 sequence (DNA): TGCGCCAGCAGAGTCGGGTACGAAGAGACCCAGTACTTC. Amino acids: CASRVGYEETQYF.

The chain uses TRBV11-2 and TRBJ2-1, with 9 bases fitting TRBD2. Unmatched junction bases numbered 8, after V lost 5 bases and J lost 0 bases. This CDR3 has 17 amino acids. Germline V lookup: CDR1 SGHAT, CDR2 FQNNGV. Here the CDR3 reads CASSNPLAGSSYNEQFF. The CDR3 bases are TGTGCCAGCAGCAACCCACTAGCGGGTAGCTCCTACAATGAGCAGTTCTTC.

The genes are TRBV27 and TRBJ2-7, with TRBD1 matching over 8 bases. Germline CDR1 MNHEY, CDR2 SMNVEV (reference sequence). The CDR3 extends over 15 amino acids. J lost 3 bases, V lost 2 bases, and 6 bases had no gene match. The CDR3 region has the DNA TGTGCCAGCAGTTTAACAGGGGGAAGAGGCTACGAGCAGTACTTC. Amino acids: CASSLTGGRGYEQYF.

V is TRBV6-5 and J is TRBJ2-1; 9 positions agree with TRBD2. Looked up from germline, CDR1 is MNHEY and CDR2 is SVGAGI. V lost 3 bases to trimming and J lost 8 bases; unmatched junction nucleotides: 11. This CDR3 is built from 16 residues. CDR3 coding DNA: TGTGCCAGCAGTTATTATGAGCGGGAGGTCCCGGATGAGCAGTTCTTC. Its translation is CASSYYEREVPDEQFF.

The V gene is TRBV6-2 or TRBV6-3, the J gene TRBJ1-1; D is undetermined. From germline, CDR1 is MNHEY and CDR2 SVGEGT. The CDR3 loop spans 14 amino acids. Trimming cost V 2 bases and J 1 base, with 8 bases left between them. CDR3 nucleotide sequence: TGTGCCAGCAGTTACCTTTCACCGAACACTGAAGCTTTCTTT. Protein product: CASSYLSPNTEAFF.

V gene TRBV5-4 combines with J gene TRBJ2-7; D is undetermined. Germline V gene sequence: CDR1 SGHNT, CDR2 YYREEE (reference sequence). The CDR3 is 13 amino acids. The ends were cut back, 0 bases at V and 5 bases at J, with 9 bases in the middle. CDR3 nucleotide sequence: TGTGCCAGCAGCTTGGTCTCCCATCACGAGCAGTACTTC. Translating gives CASSLVSHHEQYF.

This chain connects TRBV4-2 to TRBJ2-5; 7 bases align to TRBD2. Per germline, CDR1 LGHNA and CDR2 YNFKEQ. V lost 0 bases, J lost 5 bases, and 9 bases stayed unmatched. CDR3 length: 16 amino acids. In DNA form, the CDR3 reads TGTGCCAGCAGCCAAGATGGGTGGGAGCGGGATGAGACCCAGTACTTC. Protein sequence: CASSQDGWERDETQYF.

The chain has TRBV4-3 and TRBJ2-1; 9 bases agree with TRBD1. Germline values: CDR1 LGHNA, CDR2 YSLEER. Trimming at V came to 0 bases and at J to 3 bases, leaving 3 bases not matched to a gene. The CDR3 is 16 amino acids. This chain's CDR3 is CASSQDRDRVYNEQFF. In DNA form, the CDR3 reads TGCGCCAGCAGCCAAGATCGGGACAGGGTCTACAATGAGCAGTTCTTC.

This CDR3 is CSVRAPYNEQFF. In DNA, the CDR3 is TGCAGCGTACGTGCTCCCTACAATGAGCAGTTCTTC. The V gene is TRBV29-1, the J gene TRBJ2-1; D gene uncertain. V shed 6 bases and J shed 2 bases, with 8 bases lying between them. Germline loops: CDR1 SQVTM, CDR2 ANQGSEA. The CDR3 runs 12 residues.